This paragraph reports one T cell receptor (beta chain). The sample holds one count of this clone. Its antigen remains unidentified. Per-base quality was not reported, and no clone a single base away is much larger than it. The data derive from a study of beta chain features in type 1 diabetes (dated by TCRdb to 2017 to 2018). Context from the whole study: No differences in mean age, gender distribution, total cell number or subset yield were found between patients and healthy donors. Across all samples, approximately 98,000,000 sorted cells were examined, and cell number per subset correlated strongly with RNA yield. The study compared the TCRB repertoires of sorted circulating CD4+ T cell subsets in recently diagnosed type 1 diabetes patients with those in matched healthy donors. Regulatory and stem cell-like memory subsets were obtained from only 8 patients and roughly 8 healthy donors, while naive and central memory subsets were obtained from all 30 or so donors.

The entire amount of isolated RNA was reverse transcribed using the High Capacity cDNA Reverse Transcription Kit, so the sequenced TCRB transcripts were expressed ones. Deep immunoSEQ sequencing was applied to naive, central memory and regulatory T cell samples, giving an average of roughly 3.5 million total reads per sample. Sorted cells were lysed in RLT buffer, and RNA was extracted using DNase-treated RNeasy Micro or Mini kits according to cell number. Each cell subset was processed on its own to prevent cross-contamination, while patient and healthy donor samples were processed together. The immunoSEQ multiplex PCR was used to amplify TCRB sequences from cDNA, generating 87-bp fragments that spanned the CDR3 region. Sequencing of the amplicons was done on the Illumina HiSeq platform. The study's processing was this. PCR bias was corrected computationally using synthetic template baselines, and reads within Hamming distance 2 were collapsed, with unmergeable singletons discarded. By aligning reads against IMGT, V, D and J genes, CDR3 length, and insertions or deletions at six rearrangement sites were assigned. Within each subset, clonotype counts were normalized to the number of sorted cells before true diversity and Gini coefficients were calculated with the tcR R package. The overlap coefficient, calculated on TCRB nucleotide sequences, was used to quantify repertoire sharing. Out-of-frame TCRB sequences from naive cells were analyzed to stand in for the pre-selection repertoire. What TCRdb holds here is the immuneACCESS table cut down to in-frame rearrangements. Part of the clones is not present; checked against another copy, under half of the missing clones reflect an unresolved V gene, and the others are unexplained. That table gives V, J and clone size, and the DNA gave D and trimming. The sample includes 810,000 or so clones, with roughly a sixth observed a single time. The ten largest clones capture 0.023% of the sample.

The CDR3 numbers 15 residues from cysteine through phenylalanine. The only DNA kept is the CDR3, 45 bases in frame from the first base. Sequences SGDLS (CDR1) and YYNGEE (CDR2) are obtained from the germline V gene. V lost 4 bases and J lost 7 bases, and the count of bases not matched to a germline gene is 7. Each donor gave one peripheral blood draw, about 100 mL on average, collected into heparinised tubes. A BD FACSAria II was used to sort naive, central memory, regulatory and stem cell-like memory CD4+ T cells with a panel that included CD45RO, CCR7, CD25, CD127, CD95 and CD27. Purity was above 95% for every sorted population. PBMCs were separated immediately by Lymphoprep density gradient centrifugation and were stained directly, without being cultured. So that batch effects would be minimized, each experiment stained and sorted samples in pairs, pairing one healthy donor with one patient. The paper as a whole reports these results and caveats: Only small numbers of individuals were included in the HLA sub-analyses, which left unresolved whether HLA type had any influence on TCRB rearrangement. At VDJ recombination sites, type 1 diabetes patients had fewer insertions and more deleted nucleotides, which implies abnormalities in thymic rearrangement. Shorter templates might be favored by PCR, yet because patient and control samples were amplified and corrected together, any such skew would affect both groups equally. A moderate but significant shortening of TCRB CDR3 length was observed in type 1 diabetes patients in all four CD4+ subsets. Because cDNA was sequenced instead of genomic DNA, activated cells with high expression could be over-represented, although the groups did not differ in activation or CD3 levels. Naive, central memory and regulatory TCRB repertoires appeared more similar among patients than among healthy donors.

Material for sequencing was naive CD4+ T cells from blood. According to the study, the label for this sample's cell subset or site signals: true naive CD4+ T cells. The sequence was obtained from a woman in her late teens or twenties in good health. The chain is made from TRBV9 and TRBJ2-1, with 11 bases matching TRBD2. Read as DNA, the sequence is TGTGCCAGCAGCATCAGACTAGCGGGACCGAATGAGCAGTTCTTC. This is translated as CASSIRLAGPNEQFF.